The entry below describes one TCR beta chain. The antigen remains unidentified. The study drew donors from healthy Caucasian individuals in Russia aged 6 to 90. Collection of 8.5 to 10 milliliters of peripheral blood was performed for each donor. The data were taken from a study of blood T cells in healthy people across ages. Study outcomes and limitations: Unsorted PBMC material precluded a definitive naive versus antigen-experienced comparison.

Trimming left V 4 bases short and J 4 bases short, with 14 bases between. From germline, CDR1 is SGHRS and CDR2 YFSETQ. This CDR3 region has 14 residues. Primed by a sample-barcoded 5' primer and a J-beta primer mix, a second PCR proceeded for 7 to 11 cycles. Each CDR3 protein gets one entry after TCRdb re-called the 5' RACE reads with MiXCR. The top ten hold 7% to 9.5% of the sample, which has 1.5 million or so distinct CDR3 sequences, approximately 42% seen once. This TCR was recovered from a woman between 18 and 30 years old in good health. The chain links TRBV5-1 to TRBJ1-2; D might be TRBD1 (5 bases). Sequenced material: blood. CDR3 residues: CASSGGTDFYGYTF. The CDR3 region has the DNA TGCGCCAGCAGCGGGGGGACGGACTTCTATGGCTACACCTTC.